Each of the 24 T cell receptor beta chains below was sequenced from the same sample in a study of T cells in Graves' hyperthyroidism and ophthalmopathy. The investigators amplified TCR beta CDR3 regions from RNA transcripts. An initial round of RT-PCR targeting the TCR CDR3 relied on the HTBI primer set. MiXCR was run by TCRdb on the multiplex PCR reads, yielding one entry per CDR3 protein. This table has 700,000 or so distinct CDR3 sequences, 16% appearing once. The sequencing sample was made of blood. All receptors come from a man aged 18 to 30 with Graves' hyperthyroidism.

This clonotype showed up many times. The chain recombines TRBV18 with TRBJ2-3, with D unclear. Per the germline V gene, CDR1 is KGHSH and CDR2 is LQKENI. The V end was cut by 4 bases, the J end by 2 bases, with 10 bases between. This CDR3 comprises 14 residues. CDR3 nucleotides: TGTGCCAGCTCACTCTTGCTCCTCACAGATACGCAGTATTTT. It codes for CASSLLLLTDTQYF.

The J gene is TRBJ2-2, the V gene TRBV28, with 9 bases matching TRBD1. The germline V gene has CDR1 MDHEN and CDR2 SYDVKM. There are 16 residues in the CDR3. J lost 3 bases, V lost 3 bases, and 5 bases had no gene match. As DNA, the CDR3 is TGTGCCAGCAGTTTGGGACAGGGTTTTGACACCGGGGAGCTGTTTTTT. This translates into CASSLGQGFDTGELFF.

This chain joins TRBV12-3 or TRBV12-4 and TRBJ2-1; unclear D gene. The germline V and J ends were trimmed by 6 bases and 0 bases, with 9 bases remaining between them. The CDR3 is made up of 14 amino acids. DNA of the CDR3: TGTGCCAGCAGAGGGTATAGCTCCTACAATGAGCAGTTCTTC. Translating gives CASRGYSSYNEQFF.

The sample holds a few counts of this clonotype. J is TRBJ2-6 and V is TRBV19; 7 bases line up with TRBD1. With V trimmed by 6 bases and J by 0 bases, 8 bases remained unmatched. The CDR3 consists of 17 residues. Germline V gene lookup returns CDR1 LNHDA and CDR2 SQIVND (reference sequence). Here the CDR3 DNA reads TGTGCCAGTAGCAAGGGACAGCCTCACTCTGGGGCCAACGTCCTGACTTTC. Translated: CASSKGQPHSGANVLTF. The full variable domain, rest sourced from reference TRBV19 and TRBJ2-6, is DGGITQSPKYLFRKEGQNVTLSCEQNLNHDAMYWYRQDPGQGLRLIYYSQIVNDFQKGDIAEGYSVSREKKESFPLTVTSAQKNPTAFYLCASSKGQPHSGANVLTFGAGSRLTVL.

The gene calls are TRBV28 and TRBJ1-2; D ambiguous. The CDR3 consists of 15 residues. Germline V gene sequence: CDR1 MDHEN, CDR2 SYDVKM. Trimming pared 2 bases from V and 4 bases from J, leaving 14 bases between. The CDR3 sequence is CASSLTPLGVYGYTF. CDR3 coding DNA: TGTGCCAGCAGTTTAACACCATTGGGAGTCTATGGCTACACCTTC.

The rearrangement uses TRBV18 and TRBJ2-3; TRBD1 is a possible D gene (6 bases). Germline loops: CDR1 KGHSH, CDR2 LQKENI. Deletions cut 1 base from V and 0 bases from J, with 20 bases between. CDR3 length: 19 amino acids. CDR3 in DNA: TGTGCCAGCTCACCACGAACAGGGACAACCACGAGTAGCACAGATACGCAGTATTTT. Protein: CASSPRTGTTTSSTDTQYF.

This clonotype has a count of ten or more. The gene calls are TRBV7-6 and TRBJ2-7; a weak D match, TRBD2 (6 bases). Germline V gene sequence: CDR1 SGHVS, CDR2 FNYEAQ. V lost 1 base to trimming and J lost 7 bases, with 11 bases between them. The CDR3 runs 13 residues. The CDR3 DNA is TGTGCCAGCAGCTTAGTAGCGGTTGAGGAGCAGTACTTC. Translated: CASSLVAVEEQYF.

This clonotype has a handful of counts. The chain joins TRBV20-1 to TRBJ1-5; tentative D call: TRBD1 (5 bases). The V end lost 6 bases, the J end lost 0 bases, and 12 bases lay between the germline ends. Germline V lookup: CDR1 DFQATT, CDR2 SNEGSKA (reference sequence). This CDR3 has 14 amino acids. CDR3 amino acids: CSATGVNSNQPQHF. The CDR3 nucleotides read TGCAGTGCCACAGGCGTTAATAGCAATCAGCCCCAGCATTTT.

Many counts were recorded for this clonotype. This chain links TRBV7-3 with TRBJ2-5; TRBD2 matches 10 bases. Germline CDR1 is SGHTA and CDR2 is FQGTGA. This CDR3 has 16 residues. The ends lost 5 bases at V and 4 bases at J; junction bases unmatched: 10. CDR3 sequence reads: CASSQGGLAGAETQYF. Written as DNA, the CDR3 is TGTGCCAGCAGCCAAGGAGGGCTAGCGGGAGCAGAGACCCAGTACTTC.

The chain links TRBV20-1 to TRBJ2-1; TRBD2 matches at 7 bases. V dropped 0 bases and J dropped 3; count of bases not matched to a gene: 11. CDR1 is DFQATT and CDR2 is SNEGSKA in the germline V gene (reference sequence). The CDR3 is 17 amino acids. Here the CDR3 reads CSARDGTSGEGYNEQFF. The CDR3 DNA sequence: TGCAGTGCTAGAGATGGGACCTCGGGGGAGGGCTACAATGAGCAGTTCTTC.

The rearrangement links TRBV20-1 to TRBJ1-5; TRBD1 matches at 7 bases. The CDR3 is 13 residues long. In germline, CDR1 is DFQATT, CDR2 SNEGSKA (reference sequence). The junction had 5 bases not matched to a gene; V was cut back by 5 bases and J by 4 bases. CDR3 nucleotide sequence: TGCAGTGCTGGGGGACAGCGGAATCAGCCCCAGCATTTT. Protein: CSAGGQRNQPQHF.

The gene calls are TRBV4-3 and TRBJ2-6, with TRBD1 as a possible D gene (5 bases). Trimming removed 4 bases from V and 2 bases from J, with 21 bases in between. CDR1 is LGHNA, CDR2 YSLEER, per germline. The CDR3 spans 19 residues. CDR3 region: CASSLGKGRGIAGANVLTF. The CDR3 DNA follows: TGCGCCAGCAGCCTAGGGAAAGGTAGGGGAATCGCTGGGGCCAACGTCCTGACTTTC.

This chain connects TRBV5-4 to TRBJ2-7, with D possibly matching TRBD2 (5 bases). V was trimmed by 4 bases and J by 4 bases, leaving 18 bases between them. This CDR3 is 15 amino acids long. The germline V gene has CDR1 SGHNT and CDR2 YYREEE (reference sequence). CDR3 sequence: CASSPSLYPGYEQYF. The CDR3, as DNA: TGTGCCAGCAGCCCGTCGCTATACCCGGGGTACGAGCAGTACTTC.

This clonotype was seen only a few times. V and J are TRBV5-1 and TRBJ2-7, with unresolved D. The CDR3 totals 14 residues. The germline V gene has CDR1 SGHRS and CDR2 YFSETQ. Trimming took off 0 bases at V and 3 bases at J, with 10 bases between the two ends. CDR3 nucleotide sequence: TGCGCCAGCAGCTTGGAGGCGTTGAGCTACGAGCAGTACTTC. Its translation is CASSLEALSYEQYF. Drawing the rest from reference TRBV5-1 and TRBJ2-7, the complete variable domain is KAGVTQTPRYLIKTRGQQVTLSCSPISGHRSVSWYQQTPGQGLQFLFEYFSETQRNKGNFPGRFSGRQFSNSRSEMNVSTLELGDSALYLCASSLEALSYEQYFGPGTRLTVT.

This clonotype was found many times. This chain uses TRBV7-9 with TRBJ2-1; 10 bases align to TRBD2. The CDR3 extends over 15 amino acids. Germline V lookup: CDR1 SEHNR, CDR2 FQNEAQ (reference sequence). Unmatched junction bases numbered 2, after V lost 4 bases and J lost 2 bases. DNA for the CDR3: TGTGCCAGCAGCTCTAGCGGGAGCCCCTACAATGAGCAGTTCTTC. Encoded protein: CASSSSGSPYNEQFF.

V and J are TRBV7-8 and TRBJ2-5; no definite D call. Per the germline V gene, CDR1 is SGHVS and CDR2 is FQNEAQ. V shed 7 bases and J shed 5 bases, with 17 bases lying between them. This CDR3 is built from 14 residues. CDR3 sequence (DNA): TGTGCCAGCACTGATTTAAACAGCCAGGAGACCCAGTACTTC. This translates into CASTDLNSQETQYF.

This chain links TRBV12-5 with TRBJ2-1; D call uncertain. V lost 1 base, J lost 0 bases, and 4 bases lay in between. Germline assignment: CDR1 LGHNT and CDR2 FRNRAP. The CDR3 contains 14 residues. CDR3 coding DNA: TGTGCTAGTGGTTTGGAGAGCTCCTACAATGAGCAGTTCTTC. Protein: CASGLESSYNEQFF.

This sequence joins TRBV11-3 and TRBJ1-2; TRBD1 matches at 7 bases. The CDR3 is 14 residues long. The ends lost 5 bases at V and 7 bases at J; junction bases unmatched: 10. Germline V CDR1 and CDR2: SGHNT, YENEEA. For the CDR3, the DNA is TGTGCCAGCAGCCCGAAGGGACAGACGCGTGGCTACACCTTC. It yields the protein CASSPKGQTRGYTF.

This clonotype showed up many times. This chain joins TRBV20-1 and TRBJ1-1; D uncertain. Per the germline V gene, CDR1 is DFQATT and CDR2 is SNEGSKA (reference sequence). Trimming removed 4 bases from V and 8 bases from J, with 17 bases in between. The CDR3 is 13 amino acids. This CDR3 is CSATLRDRAEAFF. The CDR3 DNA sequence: TGCAGTGCTACCCTGAGGGATAGGGCGGAAGCTTTCTTT.

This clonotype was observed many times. The DNA of the CDR3 is TGTGCCAGCAGTCCCGCTAGCGGGAGTGGGTATACGCAGTATTTT. It translates to CASSPASGSGYTQYF. The chain employs TRBV12-3 or TRBV12-4 and TRBJ2-3; TRBD2 aligns across 10 bases. The junction had 9 bases not matched to a gene; V was cut back by 5 bases and J by 7 bases. This CDR3 contains 15 residues.

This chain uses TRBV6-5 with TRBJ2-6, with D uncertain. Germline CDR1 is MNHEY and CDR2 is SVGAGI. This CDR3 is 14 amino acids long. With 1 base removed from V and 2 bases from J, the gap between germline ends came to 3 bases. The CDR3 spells CASSYFPGANVLTF. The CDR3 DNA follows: TGTGCCAGCAGTTACTTTCCTGGGGCCAACGTCCTGACTTTC.

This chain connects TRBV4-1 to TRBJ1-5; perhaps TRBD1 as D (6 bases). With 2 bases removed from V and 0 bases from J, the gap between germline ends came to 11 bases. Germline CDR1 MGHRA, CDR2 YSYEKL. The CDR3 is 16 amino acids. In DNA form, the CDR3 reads TGCGCCAGCAGCCAACCCTGGGGGCTTAGCAATCAGCCCCAGCATTTT. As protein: CASSQPWGLSNQPQHF.

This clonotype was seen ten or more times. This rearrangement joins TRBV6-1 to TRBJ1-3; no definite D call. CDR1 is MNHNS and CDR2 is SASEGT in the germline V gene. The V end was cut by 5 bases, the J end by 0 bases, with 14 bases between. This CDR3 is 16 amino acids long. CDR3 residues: CASSPLQRHSGNTIYF. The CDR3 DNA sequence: TGTGCCAGCAGTCCTCTCCAGAGGCACTCTGGAAACACCATATATTTT.

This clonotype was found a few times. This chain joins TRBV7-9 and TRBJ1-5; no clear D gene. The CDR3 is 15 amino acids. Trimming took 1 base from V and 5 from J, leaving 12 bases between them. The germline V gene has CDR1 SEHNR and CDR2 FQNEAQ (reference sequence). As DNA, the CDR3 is TGTGCCAGCAGCTTAGATTGGGGAGCCCATCAGCCCCAGCATTTT. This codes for CASSLDWGAHQPQHF.